These T cell receptor beta chains were read from a single sample in a study of CD8 T cells in ankylosing spondylitis. One entry per CDR3 protein results from TCRdb running MiXCR on the 5' RACE reads. The sample records around 280,000 distinct CDR3 sequences, approximately 20% being singletons. The sample was blood, either unsorted or a sorted T cell fraction (not recorded which). All receptors derive from a male donor with ankylosing spondylitis or in good health (not recorded which). CDR3s include the opening cysteine and the closing phenylalanine or tryptophan. Some rows have no size entry. The others give once, few or many, or a class for an expanded clone.

abundance,v_gene,CDR3aa
few,TRBV3-1,CASSPRLAVQETQYF
few,TRBV12-3/TRBV12-4,CASRSRSETDTQYF
.,TRBV24-1,CATSDLIGEQFF
.,TRBV20-1,CSARIHEKLFF
.,TRBV12-3/TRBV12-4,CASSLTGGGWQPQHF
.,TRBV29-1,CSGLIQGQGHEKLFF
few,TRBV12-3/TRBV12-4,CASTLRLNTGELFF
.,TRBV9,CASSVGQLNTEAFF
few,TRBV6-2/TRBV6-3,CASSYPTYFYGYTF
few,TRBV11-2,CASSSVWGTEVTDTQYF
few,TRBV6-5,CASSYGRDTEAFF
.,TRBV29-1,CSVLGQGAPQETQYF
.,TRBV20-1,CSAPRGGSGTDTQYF
many,TRBV29-1,CSVEGDGELFF
once,TRBV9,CASSSASGQNNEQFF
few,TRBV5-1,CASRQGNNEQFF
many,TRBV5-1,CASSSTGPEAFF
.,TRBV20-1,CSAYKRTSGLGNEQFF
.,TRBV5-1,CASSPQGFPNEQFF
.,TRBV27,CASSLSLTGGYTEAFF
few,TRBV27,CASSSPLTGDEQFF